These 32 T cell receptor beta chains were all obtained from the same sample, sequenced in a study of control samples from healthy donors and cancer patients. The method was immunoSEQ multiplex PCR; TCRdb's version includes in-frame clones alone and lacks a portion of them. This table holds roughly 100,000 clones, about 85% found once. The sequencing sample was made of blood. The receptors derive from a woman between 50 and 59 years old in good health.

The chain recombines TRBV7-2 with TRBJ1-1; tentatively, D is TRBD1 (5 bases). The V and J ends lost 3 bases and 5 bases respectively, with 10 bases between them. Germline V lookup: CDR1 SGHTA, CDR2 FQGNSA. This CDR3 region has 13 residues. For the CDR3, the DNA is TGTGCCAGCAGCTTCGGTGAGGGGACTGAAGCTTTCTTT. Residues: CASSFGEGTEAFF.

The CDR3 protein is CASSLGRTTEAFF. Written as DNA, the CDR3 is TGTGCCAGCAGTCTAGGGAGGACCACTGAAGCTTTCTTT. The rearrangement uses TRBV5-8 and TRBJ1-1; no clear D. CDR1 is SGHTS and CDR2 is YDEGEE in the germline V gene. V was shortened by 5 bases and J by 4 bases, with 12 bases between the two germline ends. The CDR3 is made up of 13 amino acids.

CDR3 in DNA: TGTGCCACCACGGGGAGGGATGAAGCTTTCTTT. This encodes CATTGRDEAFF. This chain uses TRBV10-3 with TRBJ1-1; D gene unclear. Trimming left V 10 bases short and J 7 bases short, with 13 bases between. CDR1 is ENHRY and CDR2 is SYGVKD in the germline V gene. The CDR3 consists of 11 residues.

The chain couples TRBV6-5 to TRBJ1-2; no reliable D call. This CDR3 is 13 amino acids long. Germline V gives CDR1 MNHEY, CDR2 SVGAGI. Deletions cut 5 bases from V and 4 bases from J, with 11 bases between. The CDR3 loop reads CASSRPGPYGYTF. CDR3 nucleotide sequence: TGTGCCAGCAGTAGGCCAGGCCCCTATGGCTACACCTTC.

The chain employs TRBV27 and TRBJ2-2; TRBD2 matches 8 bases. This CDR3 is 19 amino acids long. V was clipped by 3 bases and J by 2 bases; unmatched bases: 14. Per germline, CDR1 MNHEY and CDR2 SMNVEV (reference sequence). For the CDR3, the DNA is TGTGCCAGCAGTTTTAGTTCCGCGGGAGGCCTCCCAAACACCGGGGAGCTGTTTTTT. This gives the protein CASSFSSAGGLPNTGELFF.

V gene TRBV6-2 or TRBV6-3 combines with J gene TRBJ2-2; 9 bases fit TRBD2. The V gene's germline CDR1 is MNHEY and CDR2 SVGEGT. The CDR3 loop spans 17 amino acids. V lost 5 bases and J lost 1; bases outside the gene matches: 8. CDR3 protein: CASSTPEAGGNTGELFF. DNA of the CDR3: TGTGCCAGCAGTACCCCGGAAGCGGGAGGGAACACCGGGGAGCTGTTTTTT.

This clone has just a few counts. The chain combines TRBV7-2 with TRBJ1-2; D is uncertain. V lost 1 base and J 0 bases, leaving 6 bases between the germline ends. The CDR3 is 14 amino acids. Germline V gene data show CDR1 as SGHTA and CDR2 as FQGNSA. CDR3 residues: CASSLDPSNYGYTF. DNA for the CDR3: TGTGCCAGCAGCTTAGATCCGTCTAACTATGGCTACACCTTC.

The chain employs TRBV20-1 and TRBJ2-5, with TRBD2 as a possible D gene (6 bases). The CDR3 spans 15 residues. Trimming took off 3 bases at V and 0 bases at J, with 14 bases between the two ends. The germline gives CDR1 DFQATT, CDR2 SNEGSKA (reference sequence). The CDR3: CSASGAGLYQETQYF. CDR3 sequence (DNA): TGCAGTGCTAGTGGAGCGGGTCTGTACCAAGAGACCCAGTACTTC.

The chain recombines TRBV5-1 with TRBJ2-7, with a tentative D call TRBD1 (6 bases). V lost 4 bases and J 1 base, leaving 12 bases between the germline ends. From germline, CDR1 is SGHRS and CDR2 YFSETQ. This CDR3 is built from 14 residues. CDR3 DNA sequence: TGCGCCAGCAGCATGTCAGGACAGTCCTACGAGCAGTACTTC. Protein sequence: CASSMSGQSYEQYF.

The chain uses TRBV18 and TRBJ2-7; D not certain. Trimming left V 6 bases short and J 3 bases short, with 12 bases between. Looked up from germline, CDR1 is KGHSH and CDR2 is LQKENI. This CDR3 comprises 13 residues. The CDR3 loop reads CASSSGLGYEQYF. CDR3 sequence (DNA): TGTGCCAGCTCCTCGGGTCTAGGCTACGAGCAGTACTTC.

The chain is built from TRBV7-3 and TRBJ1-1; D call uncertain. The CDR3 consists of 13 residues. The V end lost 0 bases, the J end lost 7 bases, and 9 bases lay between the germline ends. Per germline, CDR1 SGHTA and CDR2 FQGTGA. CDR3 loop: CASSLTVKGEAFF. Written as DNA, the CDR3 is TGTGCCAGCAGCTTAACAGTCAAGGGTGAAGCTTTCTTT.

This clone was seen a few times. The chain joins TRBV6-5 to TRBJ2-3, with TRBD2 matching 8 bases. CDR3 length: 15 residues. Per germline, CDR1 MNHEY and CDR2 SVGAGI. Trimming took 2 bases from V and 1 from J; bases not matched to a gene: 2. The CDR3 sequence: CASSYLTSGTDTQYF. The CDR3 DNA is TGTGCCAGCAGTTACCTGACTAGCGGCACAGATACGCAGTATTTT.

V is TRBV28 and J is TRBJ1-2; D unresolved. The CDR3 loop spans 13 amino acids. The V and J ends lost 3 bases and 5 bases respectively, with 10 bases between them. Germline CDR1 is MDHEN and CDR2 is SYDVKM. The CDR3 DNA reads as TGTGCCAGCAGTTTCGGCGCGGGATATGGCTACACCTTC. Its protein product is CASSFGAGYGYTF.

V gene TRBV6-5 combines with J gene TRBJ2-2, with TRBD1 as a possible D gene (8 bases). The CDR3 spans 15 residues. V was shortened by 10 bases and J by 6 bases, with 21 bases between the two germline ends. Germline CDR1 reads MNHEY; CDR2 reads SVGAGI. CDR3 sequence: CANGGPGGFSGELFF. The CDR3 bases are TGTGCCAACGGGGGGCCAGGGGGCTTCTCCGGGGAGCTGTTTTTT.

Of note for this clone: Its ends do not fully match the called genes, so a read error is possible. The gene calls are TRBV7-7 and TRBJ2-7, with 11 positions matching TRBD2. The CDR3 consists of 15 residues. Germline V lookup: CDR1 SSHAT, CDR2 FNYEAQ (reference sequence). DNA of the CDR3: TGTGCTAGCAGCTTCTGGCTAGCGGGAGGCCACGAGCAGTACTTC. Protein: CASSFWLAGGHEQYF.

The rearrangement joins TRBV4-2 to TRBJ2-7; 15 bases agree with TRBD2. Looked up from germline, CDR1 is LGHNA and CDR2 is YNFKEQ. The CDR3 contains 22 residues. Trimming took 0 bases from V and 3 from J; bases not matched to a gene: 18. CDR3 nucleotide sequence: TGTGCCAGCAGCCAAGATGGCAAGAGGAGGACTAGCGGGAGGGCCGACGTCTACGAGCAGTACTTC. Its protein is CASSQDGKRRTSGRADVYEQYF.

The chain recombines TRBV7-2 with TRBJ2-7; D is perhaps TRBD2 (6 bases). This CDR3 is 12 amino acids long. Per germline, CDR1 SGHTA and CDR2 FQGNSA. V gave up 5 bases and J gave up 3 bases, with 8 bases separating them. CDR3 DNA: TGTGCCAGCAGCGGGCGGGGCTACGAGCAGTACTTC. Amino acids: CASSGRGYEQYF.

This chain uses TRBV5-8 with TRBJ1-2; D perhaps matches TRBD1 (6 bases). Between the trimmed V and J ends, which lost 4 bases and 6 bases, there was a span of 13 bases. Germline CDR1 is SGHTS and CDR2 is YDEGEE. This CDR3 has 13 amino acids. The CDR3 loop reads CASSTGTYDGYTF. As DNA, the CDR3 is TGTGCCAGCAGCACTGGGACATATGATGGCTACACCTTC.

The CDR3 sequence: CASSLRAQNTEAFF. Written as DNA, the CDR3 is TGTGCCAGCAGCCTCCGAGCCCAGAACACTGAAGCTTTCTTT. The V and J genes are TRBV9 and TRBJ1-1; D uncertain. The CDR3 has 14 residues. The V gene lost 4 bases and the J gene lost 1 base, with 11 bases spanning the gap. The germline gives CDR1 SGDLS, CDR2 YYNGEE.

The genes are TRBV29-1 and TRBJ1-1; no definite D call. Trimming removed 2 bases at V and 2 bases at J, with 12 bases between. The length of the CDR3 is 14 residues. Looked up from germline, CDR1 is SQVTM and CDR2 is ANQGSEA. The CDR3 sequence: CSVERTRINTEAFF. The CDR3 DNA reads as TGCAGCGTTGAAAGAACCAGGATAAACACTGAAGCTTTCTTT. The whole variable domain, remainder taken from reference TRBV29-1 and TRBJ1-1, is SAVISQKPSRDICQRGTSLTIQCQVDSQVTMMFWYRQQPGQSLTLIATANQGSEATYESGFVIDKFPISRPNLTFSTLTVSNMSPEDSSIYLCSVERTRINTEAFFGQGTRLTVV.

This chain connects TRBV14 to TRBJ2-4; D is perhaps TRBD2 (6 bases). V was shortened by 2 bases and J by 8 bases, with 10 bases between the two germline ends. Per germline, CDR1 SGHDN and CDR2 FVKESK. The length of the CDR3 is 13 residues. CDR3 amino acids: CASSQTSWDIQYF. CDR3 nucleotide sequence: TGTGCCAGCAGCCAAACTAGCTGGGACATTCAGTACTTC.

The genes are TRBV7-2 and TRBJ2-1, with 15 bases aligning to TRBD2. The CDR3 is 18 residues long. Germline CDR1 SGHTA, CDR2 FQGNSA. The V and J ends lost 4 bases and 0 bases, in that order; junction bases with no gene match: 4. The CDR3 DNA follows: TGTGCCAGCAGCTCCGGGACTAGCGGGGGGACCTCCTACAATGAGCAGTTCTTC. This encodes CASSSGTSGGTSYNEQFF.

The chain combines TRBV29-1 with TRBJ1-2; D call uncertain. Germline lookup yields CDR1 SQVTM and CDR2 ANQGSEA. Trimming left V 0 bases short and J 3 bases short, with 11 bases between. The CDR3 loop spans 14 amino acids. The CDR3 nucleotides are TGCAGCGTTGAAGAGATAGCCAGCTACTATGGCTACACCTTC. It encodes CSVEEIASYYGYTF.

The J gene is TRBJ1-1, the V gene TRBV18, with D possibly matching TRBD1 (5 bases). V gave up 6 bases and J gave up 1 base, with 12 bases separating them. Looked up from germline, CDR1 is KGHSH and CDR2 is LQKENI. The CDR3 consists of 14 residues. CDR3: CASSRGSGNTEAFF. The CDR3 DNA is TGTGCCAGCTCCCGGGGGTCTGGGAACACTGAAGCTTTCTTT.

This clone was recorded only once. The chain has TRBV23-1 and TRBJ2-2; 14 nucleotides match TRBD2. TRBV23-1 qualifies as an ORF whose function is uncertain. Germline trimming cut 4 bases from V and 0 bases from J; bases unmatched to any gene: 10. This CDR3 is built from 20 residues. CDR3 residues: CASSPPGLAGVDANTGELFF. CDR3 in DNA: TGCGCCAGCAGTCCACCGGGACTAGCGGGGGTCGACGCGAACACCGGGGAGCTGTTTTTT.

This rearrangement joins TRBV28 to TRBJ1-5; 7 bases match TRBD1. Trimming removed 11 bases from V and 6 bases from J; junction bases left unmatched: 16. The CDR3 has 15 residues. Germline V gene data show CDR1 as MDHEN and CDR2 as SYDVKM. Here the CDR3 DNA reads TGTGCCCGCACCTGGGGGGGGGCAGGGGGTCAGCCCCAGCATTTT. This translates into CARTWGGAGGQPQHF.

The chain couples TRBV5-8 to TRBJ1-1; a possible D gene is TRBD1 (5 bases). The CDR3 extends over 13 amino acids. In germline, CDR1 is SGHTS, CDR2 YDEGEE. The ends were cut back, 5 bases at V and 7 bases at J, with 15 bases in the middle. The CDR3, as DNA: TGTGCCAGCAGTCGGGGGATTACCCGTGAAGCTTTCTTT. Translating gives CASSRGITREAFF.

This chain joins TRBV28 and TRBJ1-3; no definite D call. V lost 2 bases and J 2 bases, leaving 10 bases between the germline ends. This CDR3 contains 15 residues. Germline V gene sequence: CDR1 MDHEN, CDR2 SYDVKM. In DNA, the CDR3 is TGTGCCAGCAGTTTAAGGCAGAGAGCTGGAAACACCATATATTTT. Its translation is CASSLRQRAGNTIYF.

The chain couples TRBV6-5 to TRBJ2-5; 9 nucleotides align to TRBD1. The CDR3 is 15 amino acids. With V trimmed by 6 bases and J by 4 bases, 9 bases remained unmatched. Germline V gene lookup returns CDR1 MNHEY and CDR2 SVGAGI. CDR3 DNA: TGTGCCAGCAGGACACAGGGGGCATCGGTAGAGACCCAGTACTTC. This encodes CASRTQGASVETQYF.

Turning to this clone: The same CDR3 is also encoded by other DNA sequences in this sample. This chain connects TRBV19 to TRBJ1-1, with 7 bases aligning to TRBD1. The germline gives CDR1 LNHDA, CDR2 SQIVND (reference sequence). The CDR3 consists of 13 residues. Trimming took 5 bases from V and 4 from J; bases not matched to a gene: 4. The CDR3 DNA is TGTGCCAGTAGTCTCCGGACAGGCACTGAAGCTTTCTTT. Translation gives CASSLRTGTEAFF.

The chain links TRBV9 to TRBJ2-1; 10 bases align to TRBD2. The trim removed 5 bases at V and 2 bases at J, leaving 4 bases unmatched. From germline, CDR1 is SGDLS and CDR2 YYNGEE. The CDR3 sequence is 15 residues long. CDR3 bases: TGTGCCAGCAGTGGGAGCGGGAGGGCCTACAATGAGCAGTTCTTC. Protein: CASSGSGRAYNEQFF.

The rearrangement uses TRBV2 and TRBJ2-3, with 13 bases lining up with TRBD2. The CDR3 totals 14 residues. J lost 6 bases, V lost 8 bases, and 5 bases had no gene match. Per germline, CDR1 SNHLY and CDR2 FYNNEI. The chain's CDR3 is CASGPGLAGDTQYF. CDR3 DNA: TGTGCCAGCGGTCCGGGACTAGCGGGGGATACGCAGTATTTT.